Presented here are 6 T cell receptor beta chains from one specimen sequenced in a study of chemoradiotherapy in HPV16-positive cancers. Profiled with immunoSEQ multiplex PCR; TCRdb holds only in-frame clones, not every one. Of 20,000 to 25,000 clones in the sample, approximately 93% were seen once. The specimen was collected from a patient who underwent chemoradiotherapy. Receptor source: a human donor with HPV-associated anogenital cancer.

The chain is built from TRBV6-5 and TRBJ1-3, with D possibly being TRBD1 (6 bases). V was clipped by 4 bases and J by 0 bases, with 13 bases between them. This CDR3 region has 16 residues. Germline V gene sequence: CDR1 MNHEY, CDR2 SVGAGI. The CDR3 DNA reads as TGTGCCAGCAGTTCGGGACACCTCACCTCTGGAAACACCATATATTTT. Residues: CASSSGHLTSGNTIYF.

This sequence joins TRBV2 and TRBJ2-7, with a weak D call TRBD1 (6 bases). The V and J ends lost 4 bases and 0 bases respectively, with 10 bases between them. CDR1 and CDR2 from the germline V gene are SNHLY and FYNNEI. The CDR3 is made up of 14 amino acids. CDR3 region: CASSVTGPSYEQYF. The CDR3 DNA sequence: TGTGCCAGCAGTGTTACAGGGCCCTCCTACGAGCAGTACTTC.

The CDR3 loop is CASRDRASGGFTDTQYF. CDR3 nucleotides: TGTGCCAGCAGGGACAGGGCTAGCGGGGGGTTCACAGATACGCAGTATTTT. The gene calls are TRBV27 and TRBJ2-3, with 11 bases fitting TRBD2. The germline V gene encodes CDR1 MNHEY and CDR2 SMNVEV (reference sequence). The CDR3 loop spans 17 amino acids. The junction had 10 bases not matched to a gene; V was cut back by 6 bases and J by 2 bases.

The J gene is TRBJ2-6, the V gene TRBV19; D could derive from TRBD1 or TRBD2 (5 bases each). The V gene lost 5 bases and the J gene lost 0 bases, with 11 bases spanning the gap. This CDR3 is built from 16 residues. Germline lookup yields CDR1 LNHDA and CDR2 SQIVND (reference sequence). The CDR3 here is CASSGYGTSGANVLTF. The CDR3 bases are TGTGCCAGTAGTGGGTACGGGACCTCTGGGGCCAACGTCCTGACTTTC. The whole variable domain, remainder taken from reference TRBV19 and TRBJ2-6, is DGGITQSPKYLFRKEGQNVTLSCEQNLNHDAMYWYRQDPGQGLRLIYYSQIVNDFQKGDIAEGYSVSREKKESFPLTVTSAQKNPTAFYLCASSGYGTSGANVLTFGAGSRLTVL.

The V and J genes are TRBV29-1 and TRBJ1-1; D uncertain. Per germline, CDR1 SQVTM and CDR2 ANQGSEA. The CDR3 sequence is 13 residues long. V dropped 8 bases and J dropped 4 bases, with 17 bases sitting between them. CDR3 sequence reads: CSLGSGPGTEAFF. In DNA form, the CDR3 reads TGCAGCCTAGGGTCTGGGCCGGGCACTGAAGCTTTCTTT.

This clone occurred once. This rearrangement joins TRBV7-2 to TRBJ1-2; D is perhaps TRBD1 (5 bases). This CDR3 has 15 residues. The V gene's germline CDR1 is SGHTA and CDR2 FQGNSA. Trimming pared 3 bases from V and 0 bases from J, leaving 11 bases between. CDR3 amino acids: CASSFPGEANYGYTF. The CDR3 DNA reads TGTGCCAGCAGCTTCCCGGGGGAGGCTAACTATGGCTACACCTTC.